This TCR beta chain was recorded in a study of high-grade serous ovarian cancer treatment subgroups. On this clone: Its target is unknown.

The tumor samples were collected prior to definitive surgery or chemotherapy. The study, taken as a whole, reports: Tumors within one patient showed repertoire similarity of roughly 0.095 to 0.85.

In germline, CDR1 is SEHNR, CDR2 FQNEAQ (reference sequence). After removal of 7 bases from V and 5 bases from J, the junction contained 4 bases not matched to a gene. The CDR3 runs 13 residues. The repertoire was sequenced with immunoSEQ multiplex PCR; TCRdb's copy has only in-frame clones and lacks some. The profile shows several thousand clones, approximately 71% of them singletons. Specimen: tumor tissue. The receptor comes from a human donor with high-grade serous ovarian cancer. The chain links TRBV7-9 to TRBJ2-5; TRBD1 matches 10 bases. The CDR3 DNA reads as TGTGCCAGCATCCCGACAGGGGGCGAGACCCAGTACTTC. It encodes CASIPTGGETQYF. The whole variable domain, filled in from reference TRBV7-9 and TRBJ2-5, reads DTGVSQNPRHKITKRGQNVTFRCDPISEHNRLYWYRQTLGQGPEFLTYFQNEAQLEKSRLLSDRFSAERPKGSFSTLEIQRTEQGDSAMYLCASIPTGGETQYFGPGTRLLVL.